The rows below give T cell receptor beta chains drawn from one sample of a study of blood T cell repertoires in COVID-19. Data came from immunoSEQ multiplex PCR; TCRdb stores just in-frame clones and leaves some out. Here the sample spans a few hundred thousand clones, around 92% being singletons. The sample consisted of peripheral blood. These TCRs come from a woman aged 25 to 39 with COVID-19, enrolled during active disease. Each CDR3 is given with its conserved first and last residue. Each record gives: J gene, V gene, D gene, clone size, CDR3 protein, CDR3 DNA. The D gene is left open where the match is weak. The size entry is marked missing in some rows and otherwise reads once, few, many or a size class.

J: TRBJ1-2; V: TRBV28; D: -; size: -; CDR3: CATTLGGGNYGYTF; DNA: TGTGCCACCACACTGGGGGGGGGAAACTATGGCTACACCTTC
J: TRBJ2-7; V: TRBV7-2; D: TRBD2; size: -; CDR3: CASSSISGGIYEQYF; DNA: TGTGCCAGCAGCAGTATTAGCGGGGGGATCTACGAGCAGTACTTC
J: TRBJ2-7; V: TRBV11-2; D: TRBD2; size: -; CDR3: CASSFFAGAYEQYF; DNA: TGTGCCAGCAGCTTTTTTGCGGGGGCCTACGAGCAGTACTTC
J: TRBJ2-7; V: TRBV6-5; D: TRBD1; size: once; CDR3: CASSYSTGPYEQYF; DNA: TGTGCCAGCAGTTACTCGACAGGGCCCTACGAGCAGTACTTC
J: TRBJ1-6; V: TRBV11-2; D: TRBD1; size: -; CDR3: CASSGTGDSPLHF; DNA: TGTGCCAGCAGCGGGACAGGGGACTCACCCCTCCACTTT
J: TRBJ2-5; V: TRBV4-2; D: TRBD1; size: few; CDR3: CASSQEGQGAETQYF; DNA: TGTGCCAGCAGCCAAGAGGGACAGGGGGCGGAGACCCAGTACTTC
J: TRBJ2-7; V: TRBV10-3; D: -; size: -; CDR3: CAISEIAGYEQYF; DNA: TGTGCCATCAGTGAGATAGCAGGGTACGAGCAGTACTTC
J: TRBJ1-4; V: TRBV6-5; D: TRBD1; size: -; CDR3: CASSYGQGVEKLFF; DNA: TGTGCCAGCAGTTACGGACAGGGGGTGGAAAAACTGTTTTTT
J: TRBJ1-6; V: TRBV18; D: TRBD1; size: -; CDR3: CASSSDRGNSPLHF; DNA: TGTGCCAGCTCATCAGACAGGGGGAATTCACCCCTCCACTTT
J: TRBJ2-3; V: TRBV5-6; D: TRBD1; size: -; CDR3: CASSLAGTASTDTQYF; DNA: TGTGCCAGCAGCTTGGCCGGGACAGCTAGCACAGATACGCAGTATTTT
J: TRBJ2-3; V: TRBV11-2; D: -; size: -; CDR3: CASSLEGSRRRGYQYF; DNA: TGTGCCAGCAGCTTAGAAGGTTCGAGGCGGAGGGGTTACCAGTATTTT
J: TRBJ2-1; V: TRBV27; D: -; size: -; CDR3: CASSSDGTFRSSEQFF; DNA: TGTGCCAGCTCCTCCGACGGGACTTTTAGATCGTCTGAGCAGTTCTTC
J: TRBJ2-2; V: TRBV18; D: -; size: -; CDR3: CASSPGTYTGELFF; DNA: TGTGCCAGCTCACCAGGCACCTACACCGGGGAGCTGTTTTTT
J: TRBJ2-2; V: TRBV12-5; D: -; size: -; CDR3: CASGLQGTGELFF; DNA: TGTGCTAGTGGTTTGCAGGGGACCGGGGAGCTGTTTTTT
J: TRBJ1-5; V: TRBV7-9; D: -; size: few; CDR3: CASSSGFNQPQHF; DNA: TGTGCCAGCAGCTCAGGATTCAATCAGCCCCAGCATTTT
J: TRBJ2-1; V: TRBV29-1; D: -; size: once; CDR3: CSGAFDEQFF; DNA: TGCAGCGGGGCGTTCGATGAGCAGTTCTTC
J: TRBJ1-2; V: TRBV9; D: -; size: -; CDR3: CASSVSGYGYTF; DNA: TGTGCCAGCAGCGTCTCGGGCTATGGCTACACCTTC
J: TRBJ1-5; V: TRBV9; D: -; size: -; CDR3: CASSVGLDSNQPQHF; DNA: TGTGCCAGCAGCGTAGGACTGGATAGCAATCAGCCCCAGCATTTT
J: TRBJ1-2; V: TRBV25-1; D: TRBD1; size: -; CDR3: CASRKTGDAAGYTF; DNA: TGTGCCAGCAGGAAAACAGGGGACGCGGCTGGCTACACCTTC
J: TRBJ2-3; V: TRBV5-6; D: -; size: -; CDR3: CASSSPPADTQYF; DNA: TGTGCCAGCAGCTCCCCCCCGGCAGATACGCAGTATTTT
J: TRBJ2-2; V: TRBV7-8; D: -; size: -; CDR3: CASSLVNAGAYTGELFF; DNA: TGTGCCAGCAGCTTAGTTAATGCGGGGGCATACACCGGGGAGCTGTTTTTT
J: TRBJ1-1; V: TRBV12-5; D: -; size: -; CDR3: CASGWVDSLNTEAFF; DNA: TGTGCTAGTGGTTGGGTGGACAGTTTGAACACTGAAGCTTTCTTT
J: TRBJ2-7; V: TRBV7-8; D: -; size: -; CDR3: CASSLSPSQYEQYF; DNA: TGTGCCAGCAGCTTATCGCCTAGTCAGTACGAGCAGTACTTC
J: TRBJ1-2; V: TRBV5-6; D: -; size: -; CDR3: CASSHGASGDYGYTF; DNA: TGTGCCAGCAGCCACGGGGCCTCGGGGGACTATGGCTACACCTTC
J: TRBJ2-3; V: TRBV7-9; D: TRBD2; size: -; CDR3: CASSSASGVTDTQYF; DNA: TGTGCCAGCAGCTCAGCTAGCGGGGTAACAGATACGCAGTATTTT
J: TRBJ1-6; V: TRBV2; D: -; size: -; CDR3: CASSAPLGASPLHF; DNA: TGTGCCAGCAGTGCCCCCCTTGGAGCTTCACCCCTCCACTTT
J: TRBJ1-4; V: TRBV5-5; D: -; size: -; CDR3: CASSPGGHANEKLFF; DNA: TGTGCCAGCAGCCCGGGGGGGCATGCTAATGAAAAACTGTTTTTT
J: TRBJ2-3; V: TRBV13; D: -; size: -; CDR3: CASRVGTHSKDTQYF; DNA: TGTGCCAGCAGAGTTGGGACTCACTCAAAAGATACGCAGTATTTT
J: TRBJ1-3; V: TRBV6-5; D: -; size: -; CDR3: CASSYLGGSGNTIYF; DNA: TGTGCCAGCAGTTACTTAGGAGGATCTGGAAACACCATATATTTT
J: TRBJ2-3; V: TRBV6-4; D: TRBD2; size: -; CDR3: CASSPGAGGEDTQYF; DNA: TGTGCCAGCTCGCCTGGAGCGGGGGGGGAAGATACGCAGTATTTT